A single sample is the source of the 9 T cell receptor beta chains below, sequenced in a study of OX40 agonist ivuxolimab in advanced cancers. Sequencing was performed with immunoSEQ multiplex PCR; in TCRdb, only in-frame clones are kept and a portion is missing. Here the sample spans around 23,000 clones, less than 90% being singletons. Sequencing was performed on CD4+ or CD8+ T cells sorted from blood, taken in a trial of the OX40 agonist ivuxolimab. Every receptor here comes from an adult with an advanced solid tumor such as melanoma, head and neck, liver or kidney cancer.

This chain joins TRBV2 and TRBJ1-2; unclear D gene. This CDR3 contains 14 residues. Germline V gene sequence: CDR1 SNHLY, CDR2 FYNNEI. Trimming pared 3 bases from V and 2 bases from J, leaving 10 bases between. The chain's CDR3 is CASSDFVGNYGYTF. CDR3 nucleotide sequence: TGTGCCAGCAGTGACTTCGTCGGCAACTATGGCTACACCTTC.

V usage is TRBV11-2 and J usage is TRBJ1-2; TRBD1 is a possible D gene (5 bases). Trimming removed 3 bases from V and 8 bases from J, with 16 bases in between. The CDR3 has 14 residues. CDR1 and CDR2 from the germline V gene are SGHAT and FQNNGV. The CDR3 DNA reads TGTGCCAGCAGCTTGGGGGACGCTATGGGAGGCTACACCTTC. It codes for CASSLGDAMGGYTF.

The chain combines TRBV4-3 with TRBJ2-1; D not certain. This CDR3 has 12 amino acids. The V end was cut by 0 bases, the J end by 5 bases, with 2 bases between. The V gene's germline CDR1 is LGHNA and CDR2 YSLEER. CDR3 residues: CASSQENNEQFF. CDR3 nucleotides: TGCGCCAGCAGCCAAGAGAACAATGAGCAGTTCTTC.

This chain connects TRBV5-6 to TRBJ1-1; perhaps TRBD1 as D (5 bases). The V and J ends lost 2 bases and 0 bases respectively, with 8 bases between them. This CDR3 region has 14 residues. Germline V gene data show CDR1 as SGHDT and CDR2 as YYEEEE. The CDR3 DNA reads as TGTGCCAGCAGCTTTTGGGGCTTGAACACTGAAGCTTTCTTT. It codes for CASSFWGLNTEAFF.

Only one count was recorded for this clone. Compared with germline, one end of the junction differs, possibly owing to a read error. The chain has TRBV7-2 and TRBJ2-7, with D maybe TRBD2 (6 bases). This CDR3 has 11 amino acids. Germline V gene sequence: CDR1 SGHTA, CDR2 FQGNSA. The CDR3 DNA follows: TGTGCCAGCAGCTTAGCGGGACTTGCCGAATTC. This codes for CASSLAGLAEF.

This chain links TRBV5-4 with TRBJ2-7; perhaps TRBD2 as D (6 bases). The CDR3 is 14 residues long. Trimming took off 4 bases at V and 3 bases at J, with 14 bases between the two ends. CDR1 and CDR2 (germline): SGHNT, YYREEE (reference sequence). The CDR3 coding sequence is TGTGCCAGCAGCCACCGGGACTCCAGCTACGAGCAGTACTTC. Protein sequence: CASSHRDSSYEQYF.

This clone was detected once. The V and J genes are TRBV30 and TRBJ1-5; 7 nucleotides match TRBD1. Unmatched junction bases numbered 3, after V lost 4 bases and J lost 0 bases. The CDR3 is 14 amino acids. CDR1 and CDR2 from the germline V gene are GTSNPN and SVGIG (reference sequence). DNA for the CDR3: TGTGCCTGGACCGGACAGGATAGCAATCAGCCCCAGCATTTT. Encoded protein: CAWTGQDSNQPQHF.

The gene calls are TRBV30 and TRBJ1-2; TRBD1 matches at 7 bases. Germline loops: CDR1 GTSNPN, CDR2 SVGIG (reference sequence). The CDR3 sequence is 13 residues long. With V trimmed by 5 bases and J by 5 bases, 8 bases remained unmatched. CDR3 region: CAWGRDRPYGYTF. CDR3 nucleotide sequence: TGTGCCTGGGGACGGGACAGACCTTATGGCTACACCTTC.

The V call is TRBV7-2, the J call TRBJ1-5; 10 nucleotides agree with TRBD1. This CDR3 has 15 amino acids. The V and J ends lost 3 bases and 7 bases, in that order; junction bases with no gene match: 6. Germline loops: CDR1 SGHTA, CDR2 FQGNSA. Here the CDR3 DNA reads TGTGCCAGCAGCTTTGGGACAGGGGTCTGGCAGCCCCAGCATTTT. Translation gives CASSFGTGVWQPQHF.